The entry below gives a single TCR beta chain sequence along with its context. Participants were placed into cohorts based on the clinical history they reported. Recovery meant two consecutive negative NP/OP PCR tests, professional clearance, or resolved symptoms. This sample is part of a study of blood T cell repertoires in COVID-19. Generated by immunoSEQ multiplex PCR, the TCRdb table keeps only in-frame clones and is missing some. The sample holds more than 300,000 clones; approximately 90% are singletons and the top ten take about 1.2%. The CDR3 spans 16 residues. From germline, CDR1 is LGHDT and CDR2 YNNKEL (reference sequence). Trimming left V 2 bases short and J 0 bases short, with 11 bases between.

This sequence originates from a woman aged 18-29 years who had recovered from COVID-19. The chain employs TRBV3-1 (or the pseudogene TRBV3-2) and TRBJ1-5; unclear D gene. Material for sequencing was PBMCs or T cells enriched from blood (not recorded which). The CDR3 spells CASSQSQLYSNQPQHF. In DNA, the CDR3 is TGTGCCAGCAGCCAATCACAGCTTTATAGCAATCAGCCCCAGCATTTT.